Each of the 27 T cell receptor beta chains below was sequenced from the same sample in a study of control samples from healthy donors and cancer patients. Sequenced by immunoSEQ multiplex PCR; TCRdb stores in-frame clones only, minus some. The sample consists of approximately 71,000 clones, approximately 89% of them appearing once. The sequenced sample was PBMCs. These receptor sequences come from a man in his fifties or sixties with lung cancer.

The chain employs TRBV18 and TRBJ2-5; D gene unclear. CDR1 KGHSH and CDR2 LQKENI come from the germline V gene. V lost 5 bases, J lost 5 bases, and 12 bases lay in between. The CDR3 consists of 13 residues. CDR3 amino acids: CASSADRQETQYF. CDR3 coding DNA: TGTGCCAGCTCAGCGGACCGGCAGGAGACCCAGTACTTC.

The chain links TRBV6-1 to TRBJ1-5; 9 positions match TRBD1. The germline gives CDR1 MNHNS, CDR2 SASEGT. The CDR3 runs 15 residues. V lost 2 bases to trimming and J lost 7 bases; unmatched junction nucleotides: 6. CDR3 DNA sequence: TGTGCCAGCAGTGAAATGGGACAGGGAGCCCAGCCCCAGCATTTT. Protein product: CASSEMGQGAQPQHF.

The rearrangement links TRBV7-9 to TRBJ2-2; 9 positions agree with TRBD1. The CDR3 has 16 amino acids. V was pared by 5 bases and J by 2 bases, with 6 bases of the junction left unmatched. The germline CDR1 and CDR2 sequences are SEHNR and FQNEAQ (reference sequence). CDR3 in amino acids: CASSRGTGQNTGELFF. The CDR3 DNA is TGTGCCAGCAGCCGAGGGACAGGGCAAAACACCGGGGAGCTGTTTTTT.

The gene calls are TRBV30 and TRBJ2-7; D remains ambiguous. The CDR3 contains 14 residues. Trimming removed 2 bases at V and 3 bases at J, with 14 bases between. From germline, CDR1 is GTSNPN and CDR2 SVGIG (reference sequence). CDR3 nucleotides: TGTGCCTGGAGTCCAGATTCCGTTGGCTACGAGCAGTACTTC. Residues: CAWSPDSVGYEQYF.

A remark on this clone: In the same sample, other DNA sequences code for this CDR3. The V call is TRBV5-1, the J call TRBJ1-5, with D unresolved. This CDR3 comprises 15 residues. Trimming removed 0 bases at V and 2 bases at J, with 9 bases between. Germline V lookup: CDR1 SGHRS, CDR2 YFSETQ. The chain's CDR3 is CASSLAPGGNQPQHF. The DNA for the CDR3 is TGCGCCAGCAGCTTGGCACCAGGCGGCAATCAGCCCCAGCATTTT.

This sequence joins TRBV6-5 and TRBJ2-2; D unclear. The V end lost 8 bases, the J end lost 2 bases, and 6 bases lay between the germline ends. There are 12 residues in the CDR3. Germline V CDR1 and CDR2: MNHEY, SVGAGI. The CDR3 DNA follows: TGTGCCAGCGGAGAAAACACCGGGGAGCTGTTTTTT. Residues: CASGENTGELFF.

This chain links TRBV21-1 with TRBJ2-1; TRBD1, the D gene given by the table, was not confirmed from the DNA. TRBV21-1 is marked as a pseudogene. CDR3 size: 15 residues. The CDR3 bases are TGTGCCAGCAGGAACGAGCGAAGGGGTAACGATGAGCAGTTCTTC. Encoded protein: CASRNERRGNDEQFF.

The chain couples TRBV5-1 to TRBJ1-2; 8 bases align to TRBD1. The germline gives CDR1 SGHRS, CDR2 YFSETQ. CDR3 length equals 13 residues. Unmatched junction bases numbered 2, after V lost 1 base and J lost 6 bases. The CDR3 region is CASSLMTGDGYTF. The CDR3 DNA sequence: TGCGCCAGCAGCTTGATGACAGGGGATGGCTACACCTTC.

The chain uses TRBV9 and TRBJ1-4; no definite D call. The germline V gene encodes CDR1 SGDLS and CDR2 YYNGEE. The CDR3 is 16 amino acids. V was shortened by 3 bases and J by 5 bases, with 17 bases between the two germline ends. The CDR3 DNA is TGTGCCAGCAGCGCGACCTTAGGGAATTTAAATGAAAAACTGTTTTTT. Amino acids: CASSATLGNLNEKLFF. The full variable domain, in which reference TRBV9 and TRBJ1-4 provide the parts outside the CDR3, is DSGVTQTPKHLITATGQRVTLRCSPRSGDLSVYWYQQSLDQGLQFLIQYYNGEERAKGNILERFSAQQFPDLHSELNLSSLELGDSALYFCASSATLGNLNEKLFFGSGTQLSVL.

This clone appeared once. The chain employs TRBV21-1 and TRBJ1-5. TRBV21-1 is recorded as a pseudogene. This CDR3 contains 17 residues. This chain's CDR3 is CASSTAPKSTEGMPQHF. The CDR3 DNA follows: TGTGCCAGCAGCACCGCCCCGAAGAGCACCGAGGGGATGCCCCAGCATTTT.

The rearrangement uses TRBV3-1 (or the pseudogene TRBV3-2) and TRBJ1-1, with D tentatively TRBD1 (6 bases). The germline V and J ends were trimmed by 4 bases and 1 base, with 10 bases remaining between them. The length of the CDR3 is 14 residues. Germline V gene sequence: CDR1 LGHDT, CDR2 YNNKEL (reference sequence). The CDR3 sequence: CASSPGVSNTEAFF. The CDR3 bases are TGTGCCAGCAGCCCAGGGGTGTCGAACACTGAAGCTTTCTTT.

V gene TRBV3-1 (or the pseudogene TRBV3-2) combines with J gene TRBJ1-1, with no clear D. The CDR3 is 14 residues long. V shed 3 bases and J shed 7 bases, with 15 bases lying between them. Germline V gene lookup returns CDR1 LGHDT and CDR2 YNNKEL (reference sequence). This CDR3 reads CASSHRAGALEAFF. Here the CDR3 DNA reads TGTGCCAGCAGCCACCGGGCAGGCGCTCTTGAAGCTTTCTTT.

The chain recombines TRBV14 with TRBJ2-7; possibly TRBD1 for D (6 bases). The V gene lost 2 bases and the J gene lost 5 bases, with 10 bases spanning the gap. Germline CDR1 and CDR2: SGHDN and FVKESK. This CDR3 is built from 13 residues. The CDR3: CASSQQQGNEQYV. In DNA, the CDR3 is TGTGCCAGCAGCCAACAGCAGGGGAACGAGCAGTACGTC.

V usage is TRBV7-2 and J usage is TRBJ1-5; 8 bases line up with TRBD1. CDR3 length equals 12 residues. Per germline, CDR1 SGHTA and CDR2 FQGNSA. V dropped 1 base and J dropped 11; count of bases not matched to a gene: 1. The CDR3 reads CASSLDRGSQHF. The DNA of the CDR3 is TGTGCCAGCAGCTTAGACAGGGGGTCCCAGCATTTT.

The chain couples TRBV11-2 to TRBJ1-4; perhaps TRBD1 as D (5 bases). The germline V gene encodes CDR1 SGHAT and CDR2 FQNNGV. Trimming took off 5 bases at V and 5 bases at J, with 15 bases between the two ends. The CDR3 is 15 amino acids. The CDR3 is CASSRWQGVNEKLFF. CDR3 DNA: TGTGCCAGCAGCCGATGGCAGGGAGTGAATGAAAAACTGTTTTTT.

The genes are TRBV4-1 and TRBJ1-6; D perhaps matches TRBD1 (6 bases). The V gene lost 2 bases and the J gene lost 1 base, with 15 bases spanning the gap. The CDR3 is 18 amino acids. CDR1 and CDR2 from the germline V gene are MGHRA and YSYEKL. As DNA, the CDR3 is TGCGCCAGCAGCCAATTCAGGGGAGGGGGATCCTATAATTCACCCCTCCACTTT. Protein sequence: CASSQFRGGGSYNSPLHF.

The gene calls are TRBV18 and TRBJ2-5; the D call may be TRBD1 or TRBD2 (5 bases each). Germline-derived CDR1 and CDR2 are KGHSH and LQKENI. CDR3 size: 15 residues. Trimming pared 4 bases from V and 5 bases from J, leaving 17 bases between. Here the CDR3 reads CASSLSGASGETQYF. DNA for the CDR3: TGTGCCAGCTCACTCTCCGGGGCGTCGGGGGAGACCCAGTACTTC.

This chain connects TRBV9 to TRBJ2-1, with 8 bases that match TRBD1. The ends lost 3 bases at V and 0 bases at J; junction bases unmatched: 2. The germline V gene has CDR1 SGDLS and CDR2 YYNGEE. The length of the CDR3 is 15 residues. CDR3 sequence reads: CASSADRGSYNEQFF. For the CDR3, the DNA is TGTGCCAGCAGCGCCGACAGGGGCTCCTACAATGAGCAGTTCTTC.

The V call is TRBV30, the J call TRBJ1-5; no clear D. The V gene's germline CDR1 is GTSNPN and CDR2 SVGIG (reference sequence). The CDR3 totals 15 residues. Trimming took off 1 base at V and 0 bases at J, with 10 bases between the two ends. The CDR3 DNA is TGTGCCTGGAGTGATCAGATTGATAGCAATCAGCCCCAGCATTTT. The encoded protein is CAWSDQIDSNQPQHF.

In DNA, the CDR3 is TGTGCCAGCAGGGGCCTGAATGAGCAGTTCTTC. Encoded protein: CASRGLNEQFF. V usage is TRBV11-3 and J usage is TRBJ2-1; no definite D call. The CDR3 loop spans 11 amino acids. Trimming stripped 6 bases from V and 7 bases from J, with 7 bases between. Germline CDR1 reads SGHNT; CDR2 reads YENEEA.

This chain joins TRBV3-1 (or the pseudogene TRBV3-2) and TRBJ2-7, with D hard to call. CDR3 length equals 11 residues. V dropped 1 base and J dropped 5 bases, with 3 bases sitting between them. The germline V gene has CDR1 LGHDT and CDR2 YNNKEL (reference sequence). The CDR3 coding sequence is TGTGCCAGCAGCCAAGCCCACGAGCAGTACTTC. This gives the protein CASSQAHEQYF.

The V call is TRBV7-2, the J call TRBJ2-1, with TRBD1 matching 10 bases. In germline, CDR1 is SGHTA, CDR2 FQGNSA. This CDR3 comprises 14 residues. The J segment lost 9 bases and the V segment lost 3 bases, leaving 5 bases of the junction unmatched. The CDR3 sequence is CASSFRQGAGEQFF. Here the CDR3 DNA reads TGTGCCAGCAGCTTTCGACAGGGGGCTGGTGAGCAGTTCTTC. Filled out from reference TRBV7-2 and TRBJ2-1, the complete variable domain reads GAGVSQSPSNKVTEKGKDVELRCDPISGHTALYWYRQSLGQGLEFLIYFQGNSAPDKSGLPSDRFSAERTGGSVSTLTIQRTQQEDSAVYLCASSFRQGAGEQFFGPGTRLTVL.

J is TRBJ1-1 and V is TRBV5-5, with 7 bases aligning to TRBD1. The CDR3 is 15 amino acids. Germline V gene data show CDR1 as SGHKS and CDR2 as YYEKEE (reference sequence). J gave up 0 bases and V 4 bases, and 6 bases lay outside the gene matches. In DNA form, the CDR3 reads TGTGCCAGCAGCCGGACAGGCGGGATGAACACTGAAGCTTTCTTT. This codes for CASSRTGGMNTEAFF.

This clone occurred once. The rearrangement joins TRBV4-2 to TRBJ1-1, with D uncertain. V gave up 4 bases and J gave up 1 base, with 16 bases separating them. Germline V gene sequence: CDR1 LGHNA, CDR2 YNFKEQ. This CDR3 contains 16 residues. CDR3 amino acids: CASSLRVIGENTEAFF. CDR3 bases: TGTGCCAGCAGCCTCCGGGTGATCGGGGAGAACACTGAAGCTTTCTTT.

The V call is TRBV7-3, the J call TRBJ2-5; D remains ambiguous. Germline V gene lookup returns CDR1 SGHTA and CDR2 FQGTGA. V dropped 5 bases and J dropped 2 bases, with 9 bases sitting between them. CDR3 size: 13 residues. CDR3 residues: CASSPTSQETQYF. CDR3 in DNA: TGTGCCAGCAGCCCGACGAGTCAAGAGACCCAGTACTTC.

The V and J genes are TRBV6-6 and TRBJ1-5; D may be TRBD1 (5 bases). Trimming left V 4 bases short and J 3 bases short, with 13 bases between. Germline V gene lookup returns CDR1 MNHNY and CDR2 SVGAGI (reference sequence). This CDR3 spans 15 amino acids. Here the CDR3 reads CASSSLDSLNQPQHF. In DNA form, the CDR3 reads TGTGCCAGCAGTTCCTTAGACAGTCTCAATCAGCCCCAGCATTTT.

The chain couples TRBV12-5 to TRBJ2-7; perhaps D is TRBD1 or TRBD2 (6 bases each). Trimming took 9 bases from V and 3 from J, leaving 18 bases between them. Germline V gene sequence: CDR1 LGHNT, CDR2 FRNRAP. The CDR3 extends over 14 amino acids. CDR3 amino acids: CASATSGGGYEQYF. The CDR3 nucleotides read TGTGCTAGCGCTACTAGTGGAGGGGGCTACGAGCAGTACTTC.